This T cell receptor (beta chain) was captured in a study of type 1 regulatory T cells. The junction had 7 bases not matched to a gene; V was cut back by 6 bases and J by 5 bases. Germline V lookup: CDR1 ENHRY, CDR2 SYGVKD. CDR3 length: 14 amino acids. Concerning this clonotype itself: Its antigen is undetermined.

TCRdb used MiXCR to reprocess the reads, holding one entry per CDR3 protein. The repertoire includes more than 60,000 distinct CDR3 sequences, around 62% of them detected once, and about 2% sits in the top ten. The receptor was derived from a human donor in good health. The sequenced sample consisted of cultured non-Tr1 T cells, either the whole culture or a sorted T cell fraction (not recorded which). This rearrangement joins TRBV10-3 to TRBJ2-3; 8 nucleotides line up with TRBD1. CDR3 coding DNA: TGTGCCATCAGCCCCGGGACAGGAGAAGATACGCAGTATTTT. Protein sequence: CAISPGTGEDTQYF.